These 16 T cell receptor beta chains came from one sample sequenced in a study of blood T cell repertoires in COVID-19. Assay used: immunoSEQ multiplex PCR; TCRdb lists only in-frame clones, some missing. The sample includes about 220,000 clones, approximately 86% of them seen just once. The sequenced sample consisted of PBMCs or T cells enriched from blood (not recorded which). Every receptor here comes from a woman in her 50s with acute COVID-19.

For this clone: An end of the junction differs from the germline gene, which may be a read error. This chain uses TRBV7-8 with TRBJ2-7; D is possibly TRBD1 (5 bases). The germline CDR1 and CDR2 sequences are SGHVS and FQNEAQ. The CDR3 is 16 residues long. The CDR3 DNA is TGTGCCAGCAGCTTAGCGCTACGACAGCTCTCCGACGAGCAGTACTTC. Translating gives CASSLALRQLSDEQYF. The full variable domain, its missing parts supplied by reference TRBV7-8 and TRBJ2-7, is GAGVSQSPRYKVAKRGQDVALRCDPISGHVSLFWYQQALGQGPEFLTYFQNEAQLDKSGLPSDRFFAERPEGSVSTLKIQRTQQEDSAVYLCASSLALRQLSDEQYFGPGTRLTVT.

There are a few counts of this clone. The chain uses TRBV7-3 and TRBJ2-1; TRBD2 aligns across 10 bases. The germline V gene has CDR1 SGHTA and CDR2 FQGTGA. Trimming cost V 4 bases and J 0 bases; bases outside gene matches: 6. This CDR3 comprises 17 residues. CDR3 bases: TGTGCCAGCAGCTCCCGACTAGCGGGTGACTCCTACAATGAGCAGTTCTTC. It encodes CASSSRLAGDSYNEQFF.

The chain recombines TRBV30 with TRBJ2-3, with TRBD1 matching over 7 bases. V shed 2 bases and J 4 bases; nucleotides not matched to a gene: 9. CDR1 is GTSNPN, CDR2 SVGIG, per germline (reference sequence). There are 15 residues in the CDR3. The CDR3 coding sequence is TGTGCCTGGAGTAGCAACAGGGGACGGGCAGATACGCAGTATTTT. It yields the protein CAWSSNRGRADTQYF.

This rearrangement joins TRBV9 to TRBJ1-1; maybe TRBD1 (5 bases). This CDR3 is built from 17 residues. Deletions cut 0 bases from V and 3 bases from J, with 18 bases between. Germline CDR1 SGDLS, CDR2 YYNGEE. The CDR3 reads CASSVEGGVGQDTEAFF. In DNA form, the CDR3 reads TGTGCCAGCAGCGTAGAAGGAGGGGTGGGGCAGGACACTGAAGCTTTCTTT.

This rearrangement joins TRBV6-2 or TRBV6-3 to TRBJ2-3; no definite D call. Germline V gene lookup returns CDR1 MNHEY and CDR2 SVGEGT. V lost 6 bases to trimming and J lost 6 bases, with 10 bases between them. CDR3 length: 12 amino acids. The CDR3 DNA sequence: TGTGCCAGCAGCCCCCCCGTGGATACGCAGTATTTT. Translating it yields CASSPPVDTQYF.

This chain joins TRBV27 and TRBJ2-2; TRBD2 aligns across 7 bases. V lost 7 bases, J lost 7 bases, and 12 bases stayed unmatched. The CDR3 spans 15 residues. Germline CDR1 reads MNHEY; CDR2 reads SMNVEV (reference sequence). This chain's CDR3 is CASTLRRERGGELFF. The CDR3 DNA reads TGTGCCAGCACCCTTCGGCGGGAGAGAGGCGGGGAGCTGTTTTTT.

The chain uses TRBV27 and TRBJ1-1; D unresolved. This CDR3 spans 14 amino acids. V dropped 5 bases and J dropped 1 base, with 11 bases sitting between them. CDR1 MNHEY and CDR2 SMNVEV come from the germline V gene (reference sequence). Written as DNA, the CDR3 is TGTGCCAGCAGTCCCCGGGGTTGGAACACTGAAGCTTTCTTT. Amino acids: CASSPRGWNTEAFF.

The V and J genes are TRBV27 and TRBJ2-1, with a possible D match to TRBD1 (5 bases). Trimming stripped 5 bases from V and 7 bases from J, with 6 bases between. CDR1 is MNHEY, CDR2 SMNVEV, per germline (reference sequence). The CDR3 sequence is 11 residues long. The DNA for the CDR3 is TGTGCCAGCAGTCAGGGAAATGAGCAGTTCTTC. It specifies CASSQGNEQFF.

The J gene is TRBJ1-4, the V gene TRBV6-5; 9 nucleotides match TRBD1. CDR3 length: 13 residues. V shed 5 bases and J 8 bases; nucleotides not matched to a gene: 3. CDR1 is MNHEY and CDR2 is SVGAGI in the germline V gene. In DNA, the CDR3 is TGTGCCAGCAGTAACGACAGGGGGGAAAAACTGTTTTTT. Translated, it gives CASSNDRGEKLFF.

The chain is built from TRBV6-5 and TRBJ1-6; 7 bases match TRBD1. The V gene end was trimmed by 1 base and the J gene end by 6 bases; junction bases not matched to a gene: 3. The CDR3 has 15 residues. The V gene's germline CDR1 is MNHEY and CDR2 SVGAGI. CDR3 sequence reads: CASSYLGTANSPLHF. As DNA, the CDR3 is TGTGCCAGCAGTTACTTAGGGACAGCTAATTCACCCCTCCACTTT.

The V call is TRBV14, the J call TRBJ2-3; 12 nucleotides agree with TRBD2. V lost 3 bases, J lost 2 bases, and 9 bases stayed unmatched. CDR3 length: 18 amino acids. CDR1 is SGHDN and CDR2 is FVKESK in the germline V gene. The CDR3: CASSQRWLAGGLTDTQYF. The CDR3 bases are TGTGCCAGCAGCCAGCGGTGGCTAGCGGGAGGGCTCACAGATACGCAGTATTTT. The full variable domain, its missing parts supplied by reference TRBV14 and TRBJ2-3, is EAGVTQFPSHSVIEKGQTVTLRCDPISGHDNLYWYRRVMGKEIKFLLHFVKESKQDESGMPNNRFLAERTGGTYSTLKVQPAELEDSGVYFCASSQRWLAGGLTDTQYFGPGTRLTVL.

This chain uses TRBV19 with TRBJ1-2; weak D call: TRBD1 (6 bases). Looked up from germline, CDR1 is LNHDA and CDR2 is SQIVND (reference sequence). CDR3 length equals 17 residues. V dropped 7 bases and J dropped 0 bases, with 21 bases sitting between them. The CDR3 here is CASKTLPGQRANYGYTF. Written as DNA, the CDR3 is TGTGCCAGTAAGACCCTACCGGGACAACGAGCTAACTATGGCTACACCTTC.

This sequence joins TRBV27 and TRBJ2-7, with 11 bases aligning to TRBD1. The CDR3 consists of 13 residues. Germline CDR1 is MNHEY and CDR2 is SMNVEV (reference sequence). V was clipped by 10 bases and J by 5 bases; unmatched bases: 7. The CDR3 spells CATADRGQHEQYF. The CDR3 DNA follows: TGTGCCACCGCGGACAGGGGGCAACACGAGCAGTACTTC.

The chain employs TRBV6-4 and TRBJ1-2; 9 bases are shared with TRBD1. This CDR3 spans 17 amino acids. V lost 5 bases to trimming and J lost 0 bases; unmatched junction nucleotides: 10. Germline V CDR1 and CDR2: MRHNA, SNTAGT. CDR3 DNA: TGTGCCAGCAGTCCGGACAGGGGCCAAACCGCTAACTATGGCTACACCTTC. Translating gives CASSPDRGQTANYGYTF.

Here the CDR3 DNA reads TGTGCCAGCAGTTCTGAGACTAGCGGGAGAATCCCGAACACCGGGGAGCTGTTTTTT. Its protein is CASSSETSGRIPNTGELFF. The chain recombines TRBV27 with TRBJ2-2; 12 bases fit TRBD2. CDR1 is MNHEY and CDR2 is SMNVEV in the germline V gene (reference sequence). V shed 4 bases and J 0 bases; nucleotides not matched to a gene: 9. The CDR3 has 19 amino acids.

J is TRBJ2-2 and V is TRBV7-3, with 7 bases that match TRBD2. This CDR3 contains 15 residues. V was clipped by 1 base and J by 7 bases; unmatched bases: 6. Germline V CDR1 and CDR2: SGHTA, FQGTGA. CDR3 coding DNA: TGTGCCAGCAGCTTAAGGGGAGGGTCTAACGGGGAGCTGTTTTTT. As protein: CASSLRGGSNGELFF.